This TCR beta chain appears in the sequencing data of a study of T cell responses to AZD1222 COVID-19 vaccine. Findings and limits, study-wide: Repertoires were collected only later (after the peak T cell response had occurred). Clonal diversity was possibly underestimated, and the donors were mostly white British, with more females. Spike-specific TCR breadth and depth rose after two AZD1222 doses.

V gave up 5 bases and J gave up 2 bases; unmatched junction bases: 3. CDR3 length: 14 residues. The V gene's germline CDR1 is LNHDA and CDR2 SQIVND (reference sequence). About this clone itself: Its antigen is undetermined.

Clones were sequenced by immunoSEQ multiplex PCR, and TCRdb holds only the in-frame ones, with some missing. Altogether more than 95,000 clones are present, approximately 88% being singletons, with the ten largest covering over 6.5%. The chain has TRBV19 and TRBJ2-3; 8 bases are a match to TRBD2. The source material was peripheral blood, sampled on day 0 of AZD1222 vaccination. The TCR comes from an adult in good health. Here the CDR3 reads CASSRGGITDTQYF. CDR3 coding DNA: TGTGCCAGTAGTCGGGGGGGCATCACAGATACGCAGTATTTT.